These 17 T cell receptor beta chains came from one sample sequenced in a study of shared clonotypes between healthy human individuals (dated by TCRdb to about 2020). Libraries were prepared through the immunoSEQ multiplex PCR assay. TCRdb holds this immuneACCESS table with in-frame rearrangements only. Some clones are missing; in checked studies, unresolved V genes explain under half, and the rest has no known cause. For this sample there are about 2 million clones; about 94% appear just once. The ten biggest clones cover about 1.1% of the sample. CD8 naive samples were CD45RO-negative cells positively selected for CCR7, giving a CD45RA+CCR7+ population that excluded TemRA cells. The sample was naive CD8+ T cells sorted from blood. Read against the paper, the sample's cell subset or site label means: CD45RA+CCR7+. These receptors were collected from a man between 18 and 35 years old in good health.

The chain combines TRBV7-2 with TRBJ2-3; D remains unclear. Germline loops: CDR1 SGHTA, CDR2 FQGNSA. Trimming left V 0 bases short and J 0 bases short, with 10 bases between. CDR3 length: 16 amino acids. In DNA form, the CDR3 reads TGTGCCAGCAGCTTAGCGCCGTACCCTAGCACAGATACGCAGTATTTT. Protein product: CASSLAPYPSTDTQYF. Full variable domain (outside the CDR3, taken from reference TRBV7-2 and TRBJ2-3): GAGVSQSPSNKVTEKGKDVELRCDPISGHTALYWYRQSLGQGLEFLIYFQGNSAPDKSGLPSDRFSAERTGGSVSTLTIQRTQQEDSAVYLCASSLAPYPSTDTQYFGPGTRLTVL.

V usage is TRBV19 and J usage is TRBJ1-2; no reliable D call. Between the trimmed V and J ends, which lost 3 bases and 1 base, there was a span of 6 bases. The CDR3 spans 13 residues. Germline V gene data show CDR1 as LNHDA and CDR2 as SQIVND (reference sequence). DNA of the CDR3: TGTGCCAGTAGTATGTCAGATAACTATGGCTACACCTTC. Amino acid sequence: CASSMSDNYGYTF.

On this clone: Other DNA sequences in the same sample also yield this CDR3. This sequence joins TRBV5-1 and TRBJ2-3; TRBD2 matches at 13 bases. V was pared by 4 bases and J by 2 bases, with 4 bases of the junction left unmatched. CDR1 is SGHRS and CDR2 is YFSETQ in the germline V gene. This CDR3 is 16 amino acids long. Written as DNA, the CDR3 is TGCGCCAGCAGCCCGGGACTAGCGGGGATCACAGATACGCAGTATTTT. This codes for CASSPGLAGITDTQYF.

The chain has TRBV28 and TRBJ2-7; a weak D match, TRBD2 (5 bases). Trimming stripped 4 bases from V and 3 bases from J, with 10 bases between. CDR3 length: 13 residues. The germline CDR1 and CDR2 sequences are MDHEN and SYDVKM. CDR3 residues: CASSSFAGYEQYF. CDR3 nucleotides: TGTGCCAGCAGTTCATTCGCGGGCTACGAGCAGTACTTC.

The chain carries TRBV5-1 and TRBJ2-5, with 10 nucleotides matching TRBD2. This CDR3 has 18 amino acids. Looked up from germline, CDR1 is SGHRS and CDR2 is YFSETQ. V shed 0 bases and J 4 bases; nucleotides not matched to a gene: 12. CDR3 sequence (DNA): TGCGCCAGCAGCTTGGCCTTGGCTAGCGGGGGTAGAAGAGAGACCCAGTACTTC. It yields the protein CASSLALASGGRRETQYF.

This clone was detected only once. The genes are TRBV27 and TRBJ1-6, with D hard to call. V was shortened by 3 bases and J by 13 bases, with 19 bases between the two germline ends. This CDR3 has 15 amino acids. Germline loops: CDR1 MNHEY, CDR2 SMNVEV (reference sequence). The CDR3 coding sequence is TGTGCCAGCAGTTTTGGGGTCGGTGGCGACGGTCCCCTCCACTTT. Translation gives CASSFGVGGDGPLHF.

As DNA, the CDR3 is TGTGCCAGCAGCTTAGTGGGGGGCAATCAGCCCCAGCATTTT. Encoded protein: CASSLVGGNQPQHF. J is TRBJ1-5 and V is TRBV7-6; perhaps TRBD1 as D (5 bases). Germline V lookup: CDR1 SGHVS, CDR2 FNYEAQ. The V gene lost 1 base and the J gene lost 2 bases, with 6 bases spanning the gap. The CDR3 loop spans 14 amino acids.

The chain is built from TRBV27 and TRBJ1-5; TRBD1 might be the D (5 bases). Germline V gene data show CDR1 as MNHEY and CDR2 as SMNVEV (reference sequence). The CDR3 is 15 amino acids. V shed 7 bases and J shed 0 bases, with 13 bases lying between them. CDR3 protein: CASNMAGGSNQPQHF. The DNA for the CDR3 is TGTGCCAGCAATATGGCCGGGGGTAGCAATCAGCCCCAGCATTTT.

The V and J genes are TRBV6-5 and TRBJ2-7; D remains ambiguous. The length of the CDR3 is 15 residues. V was shortened by 0 bases and J by 3 bases, with 12 bases between the two germline ends. Germline V CDR1 and CDR2: MNHEY, SVGAGI. The CDR3 loop reads CASSYSSAADYEQYF. In DNA, the CDR3 is TGTGCCAGCAGTTACTCGAGCGCAGCAGACTACGAGCAGTACTTC.

This chain joins TRBV25-1 and TRBJ2-7; D is unclear. V shed 8 bases and J shed 7 bases, with 18 bases lying between them. The CDR3 runs to 13 residues. In germline, CDR1 is MGHDK, CDR2 SYGVNS. The CDR3 DNA is TGTGCCAGCTCTTTGACGAAGGGCGCGGAGCAGTACTTC. As protein: CASSLTKGAEQYF.

This clone is a singleton in its sample. The chain joins TRBV28 to TRBJ2-5, with 8 nucleotides matching TRBD1. This CDR3 is built from 14 residues. The junction had 5 bases not matched to a gene; V was cut back by 4 bases and J by 4 bases. CDR1 MDHEN and CDR2 SYDVKM come from the germline V gene. CDR3 sequence: CASSYRGRAETQYF. The CDR3, as DNA: TGTGCCAGCAGTTACAGGGGGAGAGCAGAGACCCAGTACTTC.

CDR3 in amino acids: CASSQGPGLADSTDTQYF. As DNA, the CDR3 is TGTGCCAGCAGCCAAGGCCCGGGTCTAGCGGATAGCACAGATACGCAGTATTTT. The V call is TRBV4-2, the J call TRBJ2-3; 7 bases are shared with TRBD2. V gave up 1 base and J gave up 0 bases; unmatched junction bases: 10. Germline loops: CDR1 LGHNA, CDR2 YNFKEQ. The CDR3 runs 18 residues.

This chain links TRBV6-1 with TRBJ2-7; 10 nucleotides agree with TRBD1. The trim removed 6 bases at V and 7 bases at J, leaving 6 bases unmatched. The CDR3 spans 13 residues. Germline V gene lookup returns CDR1 MNHNS and CDR2 SASEGT. CDR3 loop: CASSGDRGEEQYF. In DNA, the CDR3 is TGTGCCAGCAGCGGGGACAGGGGAGAAGAGCAGTACTTC.

This clone was observed a single time. The gene calls are TRBV6-1 and TRBJ2-7, with 7 bases aligning to TRBD2. The CDR3 has 10 residues. The germline V gene encodes CDR1 MNHNS and CDR2 SASEGT. CDR3 bases: TGTGCGGGGGGGAGTTACGAGCAGTACTTC. This encodes CAGGSYEQYF.

Notes on this clone: Other DNA variants within this sample encode the same CDR3. The rearrangement joins TRBV6-5 to TRBJ1-2; TRBD1 matches 8 bases. CDR3 length: 13 amino acids. Germline-derived CDR1 and CDR2 are MNHEY and SVGAGI. With V trimmed by 6 bases and J by 3 bases, 3 bases remained unmatched. The CDR3 loop reads CASSPTGDYGYTF. The CDR3 nucleotides are TGTGCCAGCAGCCCGACAGGGGACTATGGCTACACCTTC.

The CDR3, as DNA: TGTGCCAGCAGAACTGCATCGGGACTAGGCTACGAGCAGTACTTC. It codes for CASRTASGLGYEQYF. The chain joins TRBV6-5 to TRBJ2-7, with TRBD2 identical over 8 bases. Germline loops: CDR1 MNHEY, CDR2 SVGAGI. The CDR3 is 15 residues long. V shed 6 bases and J 3 bases; nucleotides not matched to a gene: 10.

This clone has only one observation. The sample carries other DNA sequences with the same CDR3. This chain joins TRBV9 and TRBJ2-7; 8 positions agree with TRBD1. Germline CDR1 is SGDLS and CDR2 is YYNGEE. The trim removed 1 base at V and 5 bases at J, leaving 2 bases unmatched. The CDR3 runs to 13 residues. CDR3 sequence reads: CASSVRTGNEQYF. Written as DNA, the CDR3 is TGTGCCAGCAGCGTACGGACAGGGAACGAGCAGTACTTC.